This is a list of T cell receptor beta chains from one sample in a study of blood T cells in healthy people across ages. TCRdb called the 5' RACE reads again in MiXCR, with one record for every CDR3 protein. There are 2 million or so distinct CDR3 sequences in the sample; around half occur only once, and around 2.1% lies in the top ten. Sequenced: blood. The receptor set was obtained from a woman in her thirties or forties in good health. Both conserved end residues are part of each CDR3. The order of the fields is V gene, J gene, clone size, D gene, CDR3 protein, CDR3 DNA. The D gene is left open where the match is weak. Size is omitted from some rows. Given values are once, few, many or a class for expanded clones.

v_gene: TRBV6-5; j_gene: TRBJ1-2; abundance: NA; d_gene: NA; CDR3aa: CASSYSWGEGYYGYTF; CDR3nt: TGTGCCAGCAGTTACTCGTGGGGAGAGGGCTACTATGGCTACACCTTC
v_gene: TRBV28; j_gene: TRBJ2-1; abundance: few; d_gene: NA; CDR3aa: CASTYAGLNEQFF; CDR3nt: TGTGCCAGCACTTACGCGGGGTTGAATGAGCAGTTCTTC
v_gene: TRBV20-1; j_gene: TRBJ2-3; abundance: NA; d_gene: NA; CDR3aa: CSAPRRAGGDTQYF; CDR3nt: TGCAGTGCGCCCCGCCGGGCCGGGGGAGATACGCAGTATTTT
v_gene: TRBV6-2/TRBV6-3; j_gene: TRBJ2-5; abundance: NA; d_gene: NA; CDR3aa: CASSYIIETQYF; CDR3nt: TGTGCCAGCAGTTATATCATAGAGACCCAGTACTTC
v_gene: TRBV6-6; j_gene: TRBJ2-7; abundance: NA; d_gene: NA; CDR3aa: CASSYARDRRRYEQYF; CDR3nt: TGTGCCAGCAGTTACGCCCGGGACCGCCGTCGCTACGAGCAGTACTTC
v_gene: TRBV11-2; j_gene: TRBJ2-7; abundance: NA; d_gene: TRBD2; CDR3aa: CASSYRLAGGLHEQYF; CDR3nt: TGTGCCAGCAGCTACAGACTAGCGGGGGGGCTGCACGAGCAGTACTTC
v_gene: TRBV6-2/TRBV6-3; j_gene: TRBJ2-7; abundance: NA; d_gene: TRBD1; CDR3aa: CASSWRTGRGEQYF; CDR3nt: TGTGCCAGCAGTTGGAGGACAGGGCGGGGCGAGCAGTACTTC
v_gene: TRBV6-5; j_gene: TRBJ2-5; abundance: NA; d_gene: NA; CDR3aa: CASSYLSGTQYF; CDR3nt: TGTGCCAGCAGTTACTTATCAGGGACCCAGTACTTC
v_gene: TRBV6-1; j_gene: TRBJ2-1; abundance: NA; d_gene: TRBD2; CDR3aa: CASTVGLAGAYNEQFF; CDR3nt: TGTGCCAGCACAGTCGGACTAGCGGGGGCCTACAATGAGCAGTTCTTC
v_gene: TRBV7-2; j_gene: TRBJ2-7; abundance: NA; d_gene: NA; CDR3aa: CASSFGAASYEQYF; CDR3nt: TGTGCCAGCAGCTTCGGGGCGGCCTCCTACGAGCAGTACTTC
v_gene: TRBV6-6; j_gene: TRBJ2-1; abundance: NA; d_gene: NA; CDR3aa: CASTNRVRQETQFF; CDR3nt: TGTGCCAGTACAAACAGGGTCCGACAAGAGACCCAGTTCTTC
v_gene: TRBV5-1; j_gene: TRBJ1-5; abundance: NA; d_gene: NA; CDR3aa: CASSLGFGVQPQHF; CDR3nt: TGCGCCAGCAGCTTGGGGTTTGGGGTTCAGCCCCAGCATTTT
v_gene: TRBV7-9; j_gene: TRBJ2-3; abundance: once; d_gene: TRBD2; CDR3aa: CASRGVVTDTQYF; CDR3nt: TGTGCCAGCCGGGGGGTGGTCACAGATACGCAGTATTTT
v_gene: TRBV20-1; j_gene: TRBJ2-1; abundance: many; d_gene: TRBD2; CDR3aa: CSAREGSGGGNEQFF; CDR3nt: TGCAGTGCTAGAGAAGGTAGCGGGGGGGGCAATGAGCAGTTCTTC
v_gene: TRBV9; j_gene: TRBJ2-5; abundance: NA; d_gene: TRBD2; CDR3aa: CASSVGSWEGGEETQYF; CDR3nt: TGTGCCAGCAGCGTAGGATCGTGGGAGGGTGGAGAAGAGACCCAGTACTTC
v_gene: TRBV27; j_gene: TRBJ1-6; abundance: NA; d_gene: NA; CDR3aa: CASNSPLHF; CDR3nt: TGTGCCAGTAATTCACCCCTCCACTTT
v_gene: TRBV7-9; j_gene: TRBJ2-7; abundance: NA; d_gene: NA; CDR3aa: CASSQEGKPLNYEQYF; CDR3nt: TGTGCCAGCAGCCAGGAGGGAAAACCGCTGAATTACGAGCAGTACTTC
v_gene: TRBV6-6; j_gene: TRBJ2-3; abundance: NA; d_gene: NA; CDR3aa: CASSYRGGLVGGDTQYF; CDR3nt: TGTGCCAGCAGTTACCGCGGTGGGCTAGTGGGGGGAGATACGCAGTATTTT
v_gene: TRBV5-1; j_gene: TRBJ2-1; abundance: few; d_gene: TRBD1; CDR3aa: CASSLEDRVSDEQFF; CDR3nt: TGCGCCAGCAGCTTGGAGGACAGGGTAAGCGATGAGCAGTTCTTC
v_gene: TRBV20-1; j_gene: TRBJ1-6; abundance: NA; d_gene: NA; CDR3aa: CSARVLNSPLHF; CDR3nt: TGCAGTGCACGGGTTCTCAATTCACCCCTCCACTTT
v_gene: TRBV5-1; j_gene: TRBJ2-5; abundance: few; d_gene: TRBD1; CDR3aa: CASSMTGIQETQYF; CDR3nt: TGCGCCAGCAGCATGACAGGGATCCAAGAGACCCAGTACTTC
v_gene: TRBV20-1; j_gene: TRBJ2-7; abundance: NA; d_gene: NA; CDR3aa: CSAVLAGPGEQYF; CDR3nt: TGCAGTGCCGTCCTGGCCGGGCCCGGGGAGCAGTACTTC
v_gene: TRBV15; j_gene: TRBJ2-4; abundance: few; d_gene: NA; CDR3aa: CATSRVRYSDIQYF; CDR3nt: TGTGCCACCAGCAGAGTAAGATATTCGGACATTCAGTACTTC
v_gene: TRBV6-2/TRBV6-3; j_gene: TRBJ2-6; abundance: NA; d_gene: NA; CDR3aa: CASSSHRAPGANVLTF; CDR3nt: TGTGCCAGCAGTTCCCACAGGGCCCCTGGGGCCAACGTCCTGACTTTC
v_gene: TRBV5-6; j_gene: TRBJ2-3; abundance: few; d_gene: NA; CDR3aa: CASSLCYFGNRVPQTDTQYF; CDR3nt: TGTGCCAGCAGCTTGTGTTATTTCGGGAACAGGGTACCCCAAACAGATACGCAGTATTTT
v_gene: TRBV2; j_gene: TRBJ1-2; abundance: many; d_gene: TRBD1; CDR3aa: CASSEGQGYGYTF; CDR3nt: TGTGCCAGCAGTGAGGGACAGGGCTATGGCTACACCTTC
v_gene: TRBV6-5; j_gene: TRBJ2-7; abundance: NA; d_gene: NA; CDR3aa: CASSYSGQGNYEQYF; CDR3nt: TGTGCCAGCAGTTACTCGGGGCAGGGGAACTACGAGCAGTACTTC
v_gene: TRBV7-2; j_gene: TRBJ1-5; abundance: NA; d_gene: TRBD1; CDR3aa: CASSLAKQGSTQHF; CDR3nt: TGTGCCAGCAGCTTAGCAAAACAGGGGTCAACCCAGCATTTT
v_gene: TRBV20-1; j_gene: TRBJ2-4; abundance: few; d_gene: NA; CDR3aa: CSAGLRLAKNIQYF; CDR3nt: TGCAGTGCTGGTCTCCGGCTAGCCAAAAACATTCAGTACTTC
v_gene: TRBV20-1; j_gene: TRBJ2-5; abundance: many; d_gene: NA; CDR3aa: CSAGRETQYF; CDR3nt: TGTTCGGCGGGGAGGGAGACCCAGTACTTC
v_gene: TRBV2; j_gene: TRBJ2-1; abundance: NA; d_gene: NA; CDR3aa: CASGMDHTGKFF; CDR3nt: TGTGCCAGCGGCATGGACCACACGGGGAAGTTCTTC
v_gene: TRBV9; j_gene: TRBJ2-5; abundance: once; d_gene: NA; CDR3aa: CASSADGGPDETQYF; CDR3nt: TGTGCCAGCAGCGCCGACGGAGGGCCGGACGAGACCCAGTACTTC
v_gene: TRBV27; j_gene: TRBJ2-3; abundance: few; d_gene: NA; CDR3aa: CASGVGTLRTDTQYF; CDR3nt: TGTGCCAGCGGAGTCGGGACTCTTCGCACAGATACGCAGTATTTT
v_gene: TRBV5-1; j_gene: TRBJ1-1; abundance: NA; d_gene: NA; CDR3aa: CASSPLGGGWNTEAFF; CDR3nt: TGCGCCAGCAGCCCCCTAGGAGGCGGATGGAACACTGAAGCTTTCTTT
v_gene: TRBV12-3/TRBV12-4; j_gene: TRBJ1-2; abundance: NA; d_gene: NA; CDR3aa: CACSSFSRGANYGYTF; CDR3nt: TGTGCCTGCAGTTCCTTCTCGCGGGGGGCCAACTATGGCTACACCTTC
v_gene: TRBV29-1; j_gene: TRBJ1-2; abundance: NA; d_gene: NA; CDR3aa: CSVEPRANYGYTF; CDR3nt: TGCAGCGTTGAACCCCGCGCTAACTATGGCTACACCTTC
v_gene: TRBV7-2; j_gene: TRBJ1-5; abundance: NA; d_gene: TRBD1; CDR3aa: CASSLGQGRNQPQHF; CDR3nt: TGTGCCAGCAGCTTAGGACAGGGTCGCAATCAGCCCCAGCATTTT
v_gene: TRBV7-2; j_gene: TRBJ2-1; abundance: few; d_gene: TRBD2; CDR3aa: CASSLEGTSGVNEQFF; CDR3nt: TGTGCCAGCAGCTTAGAGGGGACTAGCGGGGTAAATGAGCAGTTCTTC
v_gene: TRBV15; j_gene: TRBJ2-1; abundance: few; d_gene: NA; CDR3aa: CATSGPGAYNEQFF; CDR3nt: TGTGCCACCAGCGGTCCTGGGGCTTACAATGAGCAGTTCTTC
v_gene: TRBV6-2/TRBV6-3; j_gene: TRBJ2-7; abundance: NA; d_gene: TRBD1; CDR3aa: CASSYETGTHEQYF; CDR3nt: TGTGCCAGCAGTTACGAGACAGGGACCCACGAGCAGTACTTC
v_gene: TRBV10-3; j_gene: TRBJ1-2; abundance: NA; d_gene: NA; CDR3aa: CAISPERLRGYTF; CDR3nt: TGTGCCATCAGTCCGGAGCGTCTGAGGGGCTACACCTTC
v_gene: TRBV7-9; j_gene: TRBJ2-1; abundance: NA; d_gene: TRBD1; CDR3aa: CASSLTTPGGNEQFF; CDR3nt: TGTGCCAGCAGCTTAACGACTCCAGGGGGCAATGAGCAGTTCTTC
v_gene: TRBV10-3; j_gene: TRBJ2-1; abundance: NA; d_gene: TRBD1; CDR3aa: CAISDGTGSYNEQFF; CDR3nt: TGTGCCATCAGTGATGGGACAGGATCCTACAATGAGCAGTTCTTC
v_gene: TRBV5-1; j_gene: TRBJ2-1; abundance: NA; d_gene: NA; CDR3aa: CASSLDWGHGNEQFF; CDR3nt: TGCGCCAGCAGCTTGGATTGGGGCCACGGGAATGAGCAGTTCTTC
v_gene: TRBV28; j_gene: TRBJ2-1; abundance: once; d_gene: NA; CDR3aa: CASTTKEAGRSFSTQFF; CDR3nt: TGTGCCAGCACCACAAAGGAGGCGGGACGTAGTTTTTCGACCCAGTTCTTC
v_gene: TRBV20-1; j_gene: TRBJ2-4; abundance: few; d_gene: NA; CDR3aa: CSARDRGPTGQYF; CDR3nt: TGCAGTGCTAGAGATCGGGGACCCACGGGGCAGTACTTC
v_gene: TRBV20-1; j_gene: TRBJ2-7; abundance: NA; d_gene: TRBD1; CDR3aa: CSARPQGVSYEQYF; CDR3nt: TGCAGTGCTAGACCCCAGGGGGTCTCCTACGAGCAGTACTTC
v_gene: TRBV20-1; j_gene: TRBJ2-1; abundance: NA; d_gene: NA; CDR3aa: CSAIRSFHPDISSYNEQFF; CDR3nt: TGCAGTGCCATACGGTCCTTCCACCCGGACATCAGCTCCTACAATGAGCAGTTCTTC
v_gene: TRBV20-1; j_gene: TRBJ1-5; abundance: NA; d_gene: NA; CDR3aa: CSARYSEGDSNQPQHF; CDR3nt: TGCAGTGCTAGATACAGCGAGGGGGATAGCAATCAGCCCCAGCATTTT
v_gene: TRBV20-1; j_gene: TRBJ1-5; abundance: NA; d_gene: NA; CDR3aa: CSATTGRYSNQPRHF; CDR3nt: TGCAGTGCCACAACAGGGAGATATAGCAATCAGCCCCGGCATTTT
v_gene: TRBV29-1; j_gene: TRBJ2-7; abundance: NA; d_gene: TRBD2; CDR3aa: CSVGLAGNEQYF; CDR3nt: TGCAGCGTTGGGTTAGCGGGAAACGAGCAGTACTTC
v_gene: TRBV12-3/TRBV12-4; j_gene: TRBJ2-7; abundance: NA; d_gene: NA; CDR3aa: CASSLTPASYEQYF; CDR3nt: TGTGCCAGCAGCTTAACACCCGCAAGCTACGAGCAGTACTTC
v_gene: TRBV28; j_gene: TRBJ1-4; abundance: NA; d_gene: NA; CDR3aa: CASSLYRAATEKLFF; CDR3nt: TGTGCCAGCAGTTTATACAGGGCAGCGACTGAAAAACTGTTTTTT
v_gene: TRBV5-5; j_gene: TRBJ2-3; abundance: NA; d_gene: TRBD1; CDR3aa: CASSLGDRVVGDTQYF; CDR3nt: TGTGCCAGCAGCTTGGGGGACAGGGTAGTAGGAGATACGCAGTATTTT
v_gene: TRBV29-1; j_gene: TRBJ2-5; abundance: NA; d_gene: TRBD2; CDR3aa: CSVGTSESFIQETQYF; CDR3nt: TGCAGCGTTGGGACTAGCGAGTCATTTATCCAAGAGACCCAGTACTTC
v_gene: TRBV7-2; j_gene: TRBJ2-7; abundance: many; d_gene: NA; CDR3aa: CASSSGRYEQYF; CDR3nt: TGTGCCAGCAGCTCGGGGAGGTACGAGCAGTACTTC
v_gene: TRBV7-2; j_gene: TRBJ2-1; abundance: NA; d_gene: NA; CDR3aa: CASSGGVNNEQFF; CDR3nt: TGTGCCAGCAGCGGCGGGGTGAACAATGAGCAGTTCTTC
v_gene: TRBV7-2; j_gene: TRBJ1-2; abundance: NA; d_gene: NA; CDR3aa: CASTPYEGGGYTF; CDR3nt: TGTGCCAGCACCCCTTATGAAGGGGGTGGCTACACCTTC
v_gene: TRBV28; j_gene: TRBJ2-4; abundance: NA; d_gene: NA; CDR3aa: CVSSLLNGATADIQYF; CDR3nt: TGTGTCAGCAGTTTATTAAACGGGGCTACAGCGGACATTCAGTACTTC